Sequencing of this T cell receptor (beta chain) was carried out in a study of shared clonotypes between healthy human individuals. Some clones are missing from TCRdb's copy, which holds only in-frame ones; the method was immunoSEQ multiplex PCR. The table lists about 1.5 million clones, 95% to 99% of them singletons. Per the germline V gene, CDR1 is ENHRY and CDR2 is SYGVKD. The CDR3 spans 14 residues. The ends were cut back, 7 bases at V and 4 bases at J, with 17 bases in the middle. The source is a man aged 25 to 40 in good health. The source material was naive CD4+ T cells sorted from blood. The subset here: CD45RA+ positively selected. V and J are TRBV10-3 and TRBJ2-7, with D possibly matching TRBD1 (6 bases). CDR3 in DNA: TGTGCCATCAAGGGGGAAGGGGTGGGGTACGAGCAGTACTTC. Protein sequence: CAIKGEGVGYEQYF.